Listed here are 19 T cell receptor beta chains from one sample, sequenced in a study of immune heterogeneity within non-small cell lung tumors. With 32 V and 13 J primers, multiplex PCR amplified the TCR beta CDR3. TCRdb re-called the multiplex PCR reads through MiXCR, storing one row per CDR3 protein. This sample has around 4,200 distinct CDR3 sequences, with approximately 25% found just once. For each sample, template was roughly 640 ng of bulk tumor genomic DNA. Every primary tumor yielded several biopsies, spaced far apart, that were taken during surgery. These patients got curative surgery after being newly diagnosed with untreated non-small cell lung cancer. Sequencing used lung tumor tissue. These receptors all stem from a man in his forties or fifties with non-small cell lung cancer.

By share, this clonotype ranks as medium-sized (0.01 to 0.1%). This chain connects TRBV7-9 to TRBJ2-7; 8 positions match TRBD1. V lost 4 bases to trimming and J lost 3 bases; unmatched junction nucleotides: 5. Germline V CDR1 and CDR2: SEHNR, FQNEAQ (reference sequence). The CDR3 length is 14 residues. The CDR3 nucleotides are TGTGCCAGCAGCTACGGGACAGGTTTCTACGAGCAGTACTTC. It codes for CASSYGTGFYEQYF.

By sample share, this clonotype is medium-sized (0.01 to 0.1%). The CDR3 bases are TGTGCCTGGAGTTTGGGACAGGTGAACACTGAAGCTTTCTTT. Amino acid sequence: CAWSLGQVNTEAFF. This chain uses TRBV30 with TRBJ1-1; TRBD1 agrees at 8 bases. CDR1 is GTSNPN and CDR2 is SVGIG in the germline V gene (reference sequence). The CDR3 has 14 amino acids. The junction had 2 bases not matched to a gene; V was cut back by 2 bases and J by 0 bases.

As to this clonotype: A much larger clone differs by one base, so this may be a read error. Here the CDR3 reads CASSSVTGGAKNIQYF. The CDR3 region has the DNA TGCGCCAGCAGCTCCGTGACAGGGGGAGCCAAAAACATTCAGTACTTC. The rearrangement uses TRBV5-1 and TRBJ2-4; 9 nucleotides agree with TRBD1. V gave up 3 bases and J gave up 0 bases; unmatched junction bases: 4. The germline CDR1 and CDR2 sequences are SGHRS and YFSETQ. The length of the CDR3 is 16 residues.

This clonotype is medium-sized. J is TRBJ2-5 and V is TRBV28, with 7 bases matching TRBD2. There are 14 residues in the CDR3. CDR1 and CDR2 (germline): MDHEN, SYDVKM. V was clipped by 6 bases and J by 2 bases; unmatched bases: 6. CDR3 sequence (DNA): TGTGCCAGCAGCCTGAGGGGAGGGCAAGAGACCCAGTACTTC. Translated: CASSLRGGQETQYF.

In this sample, this clonotype is medium-sized. The V call is TRBV6-5, the J call TRBJ2-1; perhaps TRBD2 as D (7 bases). Deletions cut 0 bases from V and 7 bases from J, with 16 bases between. Germline V gene sequence: CDR1 MNHEY, CDR2 SVGAGI. The CDR3 sequence is 16 residues long. The CDR3 loop is CASSYSGGLGGNEQFF. The CDR3 DNA sequence: TGTGCCAGCAGTTACTCGGGGGGGCTCGGTGGAAATGAGCAGTTCTTC.

By its share, this clonotype is medium-sized (0.01 to 0.1%). This chain joins TRBV28 and TRBJ2-7, with D perhaps given as TRBD1 or TRBD2 (6 bases each). Germline V gene sequence: CDR1 MDHEN, CDR2 SYDVKM. Trimming stripped 7 bases from V and 8 bases from J, with 15 bases between. The CDR3 is made up of 12 amino acids. CDR3 residues: CASTNPRGQQYF. CDR3 in DNA: TGTGCCAGCACCAATCCCCGGGGGCAGCAGTACTTC.

In the case of this clonotype: One base away lies a much larger clone, so this may be a sequencing read error. J is TRBJ2-3 and V is TRBV7-9; D is unclear. This CDR3 comprises 15 residues. From germline, CDR1 is SEHNR and CDR2 FQNEAQ (reference sequence). The chain's CDR3 is CASSLQSPLTDTKYF. In nucleotides, the CDR3 is TGTGCCAGCAGCCTCCAGTCTCCCCTCACAGATACGAAGTATTTT.

Ten or more counts support this clonotype. The CDR3 sequence: CASSLDLAGGLNEQFF. The DNA for the CDR3 is TGTGCCAGCAGCTTAGATCTAGCGGGAGGGTTAAATGAGCAGTTCTTC. This chain joins TRBV7-6 and TRBJ2-1; 12 nucleotides match TRBD2. CDR1 and CDR2 (germline): SGHVS, FNYEAQ. The CDR3 is 16 amino acids. V was clipped by 1 base and J by 7 bases; unmatched bases: 5.

By frequency in the sample, this clonotype is medium-sized. V usage is TRBV6-1 and J usage is TRBJ1-2, with TRBD1 identical over 7 bases. This CDR3 has 15 residues. The ends lost 6 bases at V and 7 bases at J; junction bases unmatched: 14. Germline values: CDR1 MNHNS, CDR2 SASEGT. The CDR3 protein is CASSLRGQEFGGYTF. DNA for the CDR3: TGTGCCAGCAGCCTCCGAGGACAGGAGTTCGGTGGCTACACCTTC.

About this clonotype: The junction does not match germline at one end; this may be a read error. The V gene is TRBV15, the J gene TRBJ2-3; 11 bases align to TRBD2. The CDR3 consists of 18 residues. Germline V gene data show CDR1 as LNHNV and CDR2 as YYDKDF (reference sequence). In nucleotides, the CDR3 is TGTGCCACCAGAAGAGATACATTAGCGGGAGGGGAAAAAGATACGCTGTATTTT. Translation gives CATRRDTLAGGEKDTLYF.

This clonotype ranks as medium-sized. The rearrangement uses TRBV5-1 and TRBJ2-7; no firm D call. CDR1 and CDR2 from the germline V gene are SGHRS and YFSETQ. CDR3 length equals 17 residues. Deletions cut 0 bases from V and 0 bases from J, with 16 bases between. CDR3 protein: CASSLAGSPGYSYEQYF. CDR3 sequence (DNA): TGCGCCAGCAGCTTGGCCGGGTCACCGGGCTACTCCTACGAGCAGTACTTC.

The J gene is TRBJ1-2, the V gene TRBV19; D might be TRBD1 (6 bases). This CDR3 spans 13 amino acids. CDR1 and CDR2 (germline): LNHDA, SQIVND (reference sequence). The V end was cut by 8 bases, the J end by 7 bases, with 17 bases between. The CDR3 sequence is CASEEGVDRGYTF. The CDR3 DNA reads TGTGCCAGTGAGGAGGGGGTAGACCGTGGCTACACCTTC.

This clonotype counts as medium-sized. J is TRBJ1-2 and V is TRBV9; D gene unclear. Deletions cut 4 bases from V and 1 base from J, with 8 bases between. The germline V gene encodes CDR1 SGDLS and CDR2 YYNGEE. The CDR3 totals 13 residues. DNA for the CDR3: TGTGCCAGCAGCCCAGACCTTAACTATGGCTACACCTTC. Its translation is CASSPDLNYGYTF.

Points on this clonotype: Mismatch with germline at one junction end may stem from a read error. The rearrangement joins TRBV13 to TRBJ2-1, with TRBD1 identical over 7 bases. The length of the CDR3 is 18 residues. Germline CDR1 reads PRHDT; CDR2 reads FYEKMQ (reference sequence). CDR3 residues: CASSSGPKGAFMYNKQFF. The CDR3 DNA is TGTGCCAGCAGCTCAGGGCCAAAGGGGGCGTTCATGTACAATAAGCAGTTCTTC.

The CDR3 loop is CASSSNPGRTQETQYF. CDR3 nucleotides: TGCGCCAGCAGCAGTAATCCGGGACGGACCCAAGAGACCCAGTACTTC. V usage is TRBV4-1 and J usage is TRBJ2-5; D possibly matches TRBD1 or TRBD2 (5 bases each). Germline CDR1 MGHRA, CDR2 YSYEKL. The CDR3 runs to 16 residues. Trimming removed 5 bases from V and 1 base from J, with 17 bases in between.

This clonotype is labeled medium-sized. V usage is TRBV6-1 and J usage is TRBJ1-5; possible D gene TRBD1, 5 bases. Germline-derived CDR1 and CDR2 are MNHNS and SASEGT. CDR3 length: 15 amino acids. Deletions cut 2 bases from V and 0 bases from J, with 8 bases between. CDR3 residues: CASSELGGSNQPQHF. CDR3 sequence (DNA): TGTGCCAGCAGTGAATTGGGGGGTAGCAATCAGCCCCAGCATTTT.

The chain has TRBV3-1 and TRBJ2-3; 8 bases align to TRBD2. Germline V gene sequence: CDR1 LGHDT, CDR2 YNNKEL (reference sequence). The length of the CDR3 is 15 residues. With 8 bases clipped from V and 3 bases from J, the junction kept 10 bases outside the gene matches. The CDR3 here is CASRPRGGGTDTQYF. The CDR3 coding sequence is TGTGCCAGCCGCCCCCGGGGGGGGGGGACAGATACGCAGTATTTT.

In regard to this clonotype: The junction shows a germline mismatch at one end, possibly a read error. This rearrangement joins TRBV3-1 to TRBJ1-1; 7 bases are a match to TRBD1. Germline lookup yields CDR1 LGHDT and CDR2 YNNKEL (reference sequence). The CDR3 contains 15 residues. CDR3 sequence: CASTQGGRANTEAFF. In DNA, the CDR3 is TGTGCCAGCACCCAAGGGGGCAGGGCTAACACTGAAGCTTTCTTT.

CDR3: CASSPAGAMNTEAFF. As DNA, the CDR3 is TGTGCCAGCTCACCAGCAGGGGCAATGAACACTGAAGCTTTCTTT. The V call is TRBV18, the J call TRBJ1-1; possibly TRBD1 for D (6 bases). V dropped 2 bases and J dropped 0 bases, with 10 bases sitting between them. Germline V CDR1 and CDR2: KGHSH, LQKENI. The CDR3 is 15 residues long.